These T cell receptor beta chains were read from a single sample in a study of early T cells in non-severe SARS-CoV-2 infection. TCRdb analysed the 5' RACE reads with MiXCR anew, one entry per CDR3 protein. The table lists over 50,000 distinct CDR3 sequences, 7% to 10% of them singletons. Sequenced input: whole blood. All receptors come from an adult who was a healthcare worker with PCR-confirmed SARS-CoV-2 infection or an uninfected control (not recorded which). Both conserved end residues are part of each CDR3. The D gene is left open where the match is weak. The size field is filled for only some rows; it gives once, few, many or a size class.

>TRBJ2-5|.|few|TRBV27
TGTGCCAGCAGTTTATCGAGGGGGCAAGAGACCCAGTACTTC
CASSLSRGQETQYF
>TRBJ1-4|.|many|TRBV4-2
TGTGCCAGCAGCTACGGGGGGACTAATGAAAAACTGTTTTTT
CASSYGGTNEKLFF
>TRBJ2-3|.|many|TRBV11-2
TGTGCCAGCAGCTTCTCAGATACGCAGTATTTT
CASSFSDTQYF
>TRBJ2-2|.|many|TRBV7-8
TGTGCCAGCAGCCCGTTCTGGGGGACGGAACCCGGCATGAGGGAGCTGTTTTTT
CASSPFWGTEPGMRELFF
>TRBJ2-2|TRBD2|few|TRBV20-1
TGCAGTGCAACTAGCGGGAACACCGGGGAGCTGTTTTTT
CSATSGNTGELFF
>TRBJ1-1|.|.|TRBV3-1
TGTGCCAGCAGCCAAGAAGTTTTAGGGATTGGAACTGAAGCTTTCTTT
CASSQEVLGIGTEAFF
>TRBJ2-3|.|many|TRBV6-1
TGTGCCAGCAGTGAAGCGTACGGGGGTGTGGAGAGTACGCAGTATTTT
CASSEAYGGVESTQYF
>TRBJ2-1|.|few|TRBV5-1
TGCGCCAGCACTTCGGAGAGCTCCTACAATGAGCAGTTCTTC
CASTSESSYNEQFF
>TRBJ1-5|TRBD1|.|TRBV15
TGTGCCACCAGCAGAGGGGACAGGCTCAATCAGCCCCAGCATTTT
CATSRGDRLNQPQHF
>TRBJ1-1|.|few|TRBV12-3/TRBV12-4
TGTGCCAGCAGTTCCACAGAGGTGACCACTGAAGCTTTCTTT
CASSSTEVTTEAFF
>TRBJ2-7|.|.|TRBV3-1
TGTGCCAGCAGCCTGTCCGGGGCAACCTACGAGCAGTACTTC
CASSLSGATYEQYF
>TRBJ2-7|.|.|TRBV21-1
TGTGCCAGCAGCAAAGTTTCCCCGGACAGGGTGCGCGAGCAGTACTTC
CASSKVSPDRVREQYF
>TRBJ2-3|.|few|TRBV6-6
TGTGCCAGCAGTTATCCCTCTGCAGATACGCAGTATTTT
CASSYPSADTQYF
>TRBJ2-7|.|many|TRBV4-1
TGCGCCAGCAGCCTATTGGGCAGGACGGTAACCTACGAGCAGTACTTC
CASSLLGRTVTYEQYF
>TRBJ2-1|.|few|TRBV11-2
TGTGCCAGCAGCCCCAGTGACTCCTTCAGGAACAATGAGCAGTTCTTC
CASSPSDSFRNNEQFF
>TRBJ2-4|.|many|TRBV4-2
TGTGCCAGCAGCCAAGAGCATCTCGATATAAACATTCAGTACTTC
CASSQEHLDINIQYF
>TRBJ2-7|.|.|TRBV12-3/TRBV12-4
TGTGCCAGCAGTCCTTTATCGGGCCCCGGCCACGAGCAGTACTTC
CASSPLSGPGHEQYF
>TRBJ1-6|TRBD1|few|TRBV28
TGTGCCAGCAGGACAGGGCGGTCCTATAATTCACCCCTCCACTTT
CASRTGRSYNSPLHF
>TRBJ2-3|TRBD1|.|TRBV4-1
TGCGCCAGCAGCCAAGTCCCGAGAGGGGGCGGTGGCACAGATACGCAGTATTTT
CASSQVPRGGGGTDTQYF
>TRBJ2-6|TRBD2|few|TRBV27
TGTGCCAGCAGTGGGGGGACTAGCCTCTCTGGGGCCAACGTCCTGACTTTC
CASSGGTSLSGANVLTF
>TRBJ2-7|TRBD2|.|TRBV20-1
TGCAGTGCTTTGCCGGGACTAGCGGGGAAGGAGCAGTACTTC
CSALPGLAGKEQYF
>TRBJ1-3|.|many|TRBV12-3/TRBV12-4
TGTGCCAGCAGTTTTTACGGGCAGTTTCCGAACACCATATATTTT
CASSFYGQFPNTIYF
>TRBJ2-3|TRBD2|few|TRBV7-9
TGTGCCAGCAGCGGCGCCGGGACTACGTTGGATACGCAGTATTTT
CASSGAGTTLDTQYF
>TRBJ2-1|TRBD2|.|TRBV7-3
TGTGCCAGCAGCATGGATAGCGGGAGCGCTGCGAGTGAGCAGTTCTTC
CASSMDSGSAASEQFF
>TRBJ2-7|TRBD2|few|TRBV20-1
TGCAGTGCTAAGGGGACTAGCGATTCGCACGAGCAGTACTTC
CSAKGTSDSHEQYF
>TRBJ1-1|.|few|TRBV3-1
TGTGCCAGCAGCCTCACCGTAAAGACGAACACTGAAGCTTTCTTT
CASSLTVKTNTEAFF
>TRBJ1-1|TRBD1|few|TRBV6-1
TGTGCCGGAAATACCGGGACAGGGGTCACTGAAGCTTTCTTT
CAGNTGTGVTEAFF
>TRBJ2-1|TRBD2|few|TRBV7-9
TGTGCCAGCAGCTTAGTTGTTCTAGCGGGAGCGGGAGCCTACAATGAGCAGTTCTTC
CASSLVVLAGAGAYNEQFF
>TRBJ1-6|.|few|TRBV6-6
TGTGCCACCAGGAACAGGGAGTTGGTCCTCCACTTT
CATRNRELVLHF
>TRBJ1-2|.|many|TRBV7-6
TGTGCCAGCAGCTTACAGGGAGAGGGCTACACCTTC
CASSLQGEGYTF
>TRBJ2-1|TRBD2|.|TRBV9
TGTGCCAGCAGCGCCCGACTAGCGGGCATTTCCTACAATGAGCAGTTCTTC
CASSARLAGISYNEQFF
>TRBJ1-6|TRBD1|many|TRBV9
TGTGCCAGCAGTCCCGGACAGGATAATTCACCCCTCCACTTT
CASSPGQDNSPLHF
>TRBJ2-1|.|.|TRBV4-1
TGCGCCAGCAGCCCCCCCGGGCAGGGCGATGAGCAGTTCTTC
CASSPPGQGDEQFF
>TRBJ2-7|TRBD2|few|TRBV2
TGTGCCAGCAGTAAGCGGGGGGCGGGCGAGCAGTACTTC
CASSKRGAGEQYF
>TRBJ2-1|TRBD1|.|TRBV29-1
TGCAGCGTTGGGGACAGGGGGGGCAATGAGCAGTTCTTC
CSVGDRGGNEQFF
>TRBJ1-3|TRBD1|.|TRBV13
TGTGCCAGCAGCTGGACAGGGGTCGGAAACACCATATATTTT
CASSWTGVGNTIYF
>TRBJ2-1|.|few|TRBV4-1
TGCGCCAGCAGCCTAGCAGATGAGCAGTTCTTC
CASSLADEQFF
>TRBJ2-1|.|.|TRBV20-1
TGCAGTGGGGACAATTACAATGAGCAGTTCTTC
CSGDNYNEQFF
>TRBJ2-7|TRBD2|many|TRBV28
TGTGCCAGCAGTCCAACTAGCGGGAGTATCTACGAGCAGTACTTC
CASSPTSGSIYEQYF
>TRBJ2-7|.|few|TRBV21-1
TGTGCCAGCAGCAAAACGGACAGCTACGAGCAGTACTTC
CASSKTDSYEQYF
>TRBJ2-3|TRBD2|many|TRBV7-2
TGTGCCAGCAGCTTGACTAGCGGGGGGGCCCGGACAGATACGCAGTATTTT
CASSLTSGGARTDTQYF
>TRBJ2-7|TRBD1|.|TRBV28
TGTGCCAGCAGCCCTACAGGGGGCAGGAGCGGACGACCCTACGAGCAGTACTTC
CASSPTGGRSGRPYEQYF
>TRBJ2-3|.|few|TRBV5-1
TGCGCCAGCAGCGGGGGTAGCGGCACAGATACGCAGTATTTT
CASSGGSGTDTQYF
>TRBJ2-6|TRBD1|.|TRBV28
TGTGCCAGCGGGACAGGGTCGACTGGGGCCAACGTCCTGACTTTC
CASGTGSTGANVLTF
>TRBJ2-7|.|many|TRBV2
TGTGCCAGCAGTGAAGTGCCCCGCTACGAGCAGTACTTC
CASSEVPRYEQYF
>TRBJ2-2|.|.|TRBV4-1
TGCGCCAGCAGCCAAGATGGCAGGCCGAACACCGGGGAGCTGTTTTTT
CASSQDGRPNTGELFF
>TRBJ2-5|.|.|TRBV29-1
TGCAGCGTTATGGGTAACCAAGAGACCCAGTACTTC
CSVMGNQETQYF
>TRBJ2-1|.|.|TRBV2
TGTGCCAGCAGACGGTTTGGGGATGAGCAGTTCTTC
CASRRFGDEQFF
>TRBJ1-5|.|.|TRBV7-6
TGTGCCAGCAGCCCCGACGACAGTCTGCCCCAGCATTTT
CASSPDDSLPQHF
>TRBJ2-5|TRBD2|few|TRBV11-2
TGTGCCAGCAGCTTAAAGACTTCGAGCGGGAGGGCCGAGACCCAGTACTTC
CASSLKTSSGRAETQYF
>TRBJ2-1|TRBD2|many|TRBV5-5
TGTGCCAGCAGCTTGGTACTAGCGGGAGTCGCCAGCAATGAGCAGTTCTTC
CASSLVLAGVASNEQFF
>TRBJ2-7|.|.|TRBV27
TGTGCCAGCAGTTTATCGCCGGCAAACGAGCAGTACTTC
CASSLSPANEQYF
>TRBJ1-6|.|.|TRBV11-1
TGTGCCAGCAGCGACAGCAGAAATTCACCCCTCCACTTT
CASSDSRNSPLHF
>TRBJ1-1|.|many|TRBV18
TGTGCCAGCTCACCCGGGGCCGGGGGTGACACTGAAGCTTTCTTT
CASSPGAGGDTEAFF
>TRBJ1-1|.|few|TRBV15
TGTGCCACCGGACTGAACACTGAAGCTTTCTTT
CATGLNTEAFF